These 20 T cell receptor beta chains share one sample of origin, sequenced in a study of blood T cell repertoires in COVID-19. Assay: immunoSEQ multiplex PCR; the TCRdb copy retains only in-frame clones and omits some. The sample yields 250,000 to 300,000 clones, around four fifths seen once. Sequencing used peripheral blood. These receptor sequences come from a man aged 55-75 years with acute or convalescent COVID-19.

This clone appeared once. V gene TRBV24-1 combines with J gene TRBJ2-2; 7 bases line up with TRBD2. This CDR3 region has 15 residues. The V segment lost 4 bases and the J segment 6 bases; nucleotides outside the gene matches: 7. CDR1 is KGHDR, CDR2 SFDVKD, per germline. The CDR3 DNA reads TGTGCCACCAGTGACACCGGTGGGAGGGCCGGGGAGCTGTTTTTT. Protein sequence: CATSDTGGRAGELFF.

The gene calls are TRBV29-1 and TRBJ1-1; D possibly corresponds to TRBD1 (6 bases). The germline gives CDR1 SQVTM, CDR2 ANQGSEA. CDR3 length: 12 residues. The germline V and J ends were trimmed by 4 bases and 3 bases, with 9 bases remaining between them. The CDR3 nucleotides are TGCAGCGTTGGACAGGAGTACACTGAAGCTTTCTTT. Protein sequence: CSVGQEYTEAFF. Full variable domain (missing parts from reference TRBV29-1 and TRBJ1-1): SAVISQKPSRDICQRGTSLTIQCQVDSQVTMMFWYRQQPGQSLTLIATANQGSEATYESGFVIDKFPISRPNLTFSTLTVSNMSPEDSSIYLCSVGQEYTEAFFGQGTRLTVV.

The chain employs TRBV5-1 and TRBJ2-1, with D possibly being TRBD2 (6 bases). This CDR3 has 14 residues. Germline V lookup: CDR1 SGHRS, CDR2 YFSETQ. Trimming cost V 0 bases and J 8 bases, with 12 bases left between them. This chain's CDR3 is CASSLGRLVDEQFF. Written as DNA, the CDR3 is TGCGCCAGCAGCTTGGGGAGACTAGTTGATGAGCAGTTCTTC. Variable domain in full (rest from reference TRBV5-1 and TRBJ2-1): KAGVTQTPRYLIKTRGQQVTLSCSPISGHRSVSWYQQTPGQGLQFLFEYFSETQRNKGNFPGRFSGRQFSNSRSEMNVSTLELGDSALYLCASSLGRLVDEQFFGPGTRLTVL.

V gene TRBV6-6 combines with J gene TRBJ2-1, with a weak D call TRBD2 (5 bases). This CDR3 contains 16 residues. V was cut by 2 bases and J by 5 bases, with 16 bases left in between. Germline lookup yields CDR1 MNHNY and CDR2 SVGAGI (reference sequence). DNA of the CDR3: TGTGCCAGCAGTTACGGAGGCGGACTTACACACAATGAGCAGTTCTTC. It translates to CASSYGGGLTHNEQFF.

In nucleotides, the CDR3 is TGTGCCACCAGTGATCCCCTAGTAGGCACCCCGGTCGACAATGAGCAGTTCTTC. It specifies CATSDPLVGTPVDNEQFF. V is TRBV24-1 and J is TRBJ2-1; D unclear. V was trimmed by 3 bases and J by 5 bases, leaving 22 bases between them. The CDR3 is 18 amino acids. CDR1 is KGHDR, CDR2 SFDVKD, per germline.

The J gene is TRBJ1-1, the V gene TRBV14; TRBD1 is a possible D gene (5 bases). V dropped 3 bases and J dropped 0 bases, with 17 bases sitting between them. Germline values: CDR1 SGHDN, CDR2 FVKESK. The CDR3 extends over 17 amino acids. The CDR3 DNA is TGTGCCAGCAGCCATCGGACACAAAGTAGGTTGAACACTGAAGCTTTCTTT. This encodes CASSHRTQSRLNTEAFF. The full variable domain, in which reference TRBV14 and TRBJ1-1 provide the parts outside the CDR3, is EAGVTQFPSHSVIEKGQTVTLRCDPISGHDNLYWYRRVMGKEIKFLLHFVKESKQDESGMPNNRFLAERTGGTYSTLKVQPAELEDSGVYFCASSHRTQSRLNTEAFFGQGTRLTVV.

V and J are TRBV6-5 and TRBJ2-3, with 11 positions matching TRBD2. Germline values: CDR1 MNHEY, CDR2 SVGAGI. This CDR3 has 14 amino acids. V shed 4 bases, J shed 3 bases, and the junction held 0 bases outside the gene matches. The CDR3 coding sequence is TGTGCCAGCAGTTGGACTAGCGGGACAGATACGCAGTATTTT. This sequence encodes CASSWTSGTDTQYF.

The gene calls are TRBV9 and TRBJ1-3, with D unresolved. There are 17 residues in the CDR3. CDR1 and CDR2 (germline): SGDLS, YYNGEE. V was cut by 2 bases and J by 0 bases, with 15 bases left in between. CDR3 nucleotides: TGTGCCAGCAGCGTCCTACCCGACTGGAGCTCTGGAAACACCATATATTTT. This codes for CASSVLPDWSSGNTIYF.

The J gene is TRBJ1-2, the V gene TRBV3-1 (or the pseudogene TRBV3-2), with D perhaps matching TRBD1 (5 bases). The CDR3 runs to 14 residues. V lost 5 bases and J 0 bases, leaving 10 bases between the germline ends. The germline V gene has CDR1 LGHDT and CDR2 YNNKEL (reference sequence). The CDR3 reads CASSGGGANYGYTF. The CDR3 coding sequence is TGTGCCAGCAGCGGCGGGGGAGCTAACTATGGCTACACCTTC.

The chain employs TRBV2 and TRBJ1-6; 8 bases fit TRBD1. Germline trimming cut 5 bases from V and 7 bases from J; bases unmatched to any gene: 4. Looked up from germline, CDR1 is SNHLY and CDR2 is FYNNEI. The CDR3 extends over 14 amino acids. CDR3 loop: CASSPGQANSPLHF. CDR3 DNA sequence: TGTGCCAGCAGTCCGGGACAGGCGAATTCACCCCTCCACTTT.

The CDR3 protein is CASSETGSANEKLFF. DNA for the CDR3: TGTGCCAGCAGCGAAACAGGGTCGGCTAATGAAAAACTGTTTTTT. The rearrangement links TRBV7-2 to TRBJ1-4; tentatively, D is TRBD1 (6 bases). Trimming took 5 bases from V and 3 from J, leaving 13 bases between them. The CDR3 is 15 residues long. Germline values: CDR1 SGHTA, CDR2 FQGNSA.

The rearrangement uses TRBV6-5 and TRBJ2-7; TRBD1 matches 9 bases. The germline V gene has CDR1 MNHEY and CDR2 SVGAGI. The CDR3 spans 13 residues. Trimming took 5 bases from V and 4 from J; bases not matched to a gene: 3. CDR3 protein: CASSPDRGYEQYF. The CDR3 DNA is TGTGCCAGCAGTCCGGACAGGGGTTACGAGCAGTACTTC.

The chain uses TRBV25-1 and TRBJ2-7; TRBD2 is a possible D gene (7 bases). Germline CDR1 is MGHDK and CDR2 is SYGVNS. The CDR3 has 16 residues. Trimming took 3 bases from V and 3 from J, leaving 18 bases between them. This chain's CDR3 is CASSEYPRGEGYEQYF. The CDR3 region has the DNA TGTGCCAGCAGTGAGTACCCGAGGGGGGAGGGCTACGAGCAGTACTTC.

V and J are TRBV25-1 and TRBJ1-2, with 11 bases aligning to TRBD1. V shed 2 bases and J 2 bases; nucleotides not matched to a gene: 10. Germline CDR1 is MGHDK and CDR2 is SYGVNS. CDR3 length: 18 residues. The CDR3: CASSEQLDRGHTNYGYTF. The CDR3 coding sequence is TGTGCCAGCAGTGAACAATTGGACAGGGGGCATACAAACTATGGCTACACCTTC.

The rearrangement links TRBV5-5 to TRBJ1-2, with 7 positions matching TRBD1. J lost 4 bases, V lost 2 bases, and 8 bases had no gene match. The CDR3 totals 15 residues. Germline V gene data show CDR1 as SGHKS and CDR2 as YYEKEE (reference sequence). The CDR3 nucleotides read TGTGCCAGCAGCTTAAGACAGGGTAGTAGCTATGGCTACACCTTC. It yields the protein CASSLRQGSSYGYTF. Together with reference TRBV5-5 and TRBJ1-2, the CDR3 gives the full variable domain: DAGVTQSPTHLIKTRGQQVTLRCSPISGHKSVSWYQQVLGQGPQFIFQYYEKEERGRGNFPDRFSARQFPNYSSELNVNALLLGDSALYLCASSLRQGSSYGYTFGSGTRLTVV.

The rearrangement joins TRBV27 to TRBJ1-2, with TRBD1 matching over 7 bases. Germline V CDR1 and CDR2: MNHEY, SMNVEV (reference sequence). J lost 3 bases, V lost 0 bases, and 7 bases had no gene match. The CDR3 is made up of 16 amino acids. The CDR3 DNA follows: TGTGCCAGCAGTTTATCTCTACGACAGGGAGACTATGGCTACACCTTC. It specifies CASSLSLRQGDYGYTF.

The chain has TRBV29-1 and TRBJ1-4; perhaps TRBD1 as D (5 bases). The CDR3 runs 13 residues. With 4 bases removed from V and 7 bases from J, the gap between germline ends came to 13 bases. Germline assignment: CDR1 SQVTM and CDR2 ANQGSEA. The CDR3 region has the DNA TGCAGCGTTGGCGGGGCCTTGGGTGAAAAACTGTTTTTT. As protein: CSVGGALGEKLFF.

The gene calls are TRBV6-5 and TRBJ2-2; possible D gene TRBD1, 6 bases. The CDR3 spans 15 residues. Per germline, CDR1 MNHEY and CDR2 SVGAGI. The V end was cut by 4 bases, the J end by 0 bases, with 9 bases between. The CDR3 here is CASSWDMTNTGELFF. CDR3 DNA: TGTGCCAGCAGTTGGGACATGACGAACACCGGGGAGCTGTTTTTT.

J is TRBJ1-1 and V is TRBV5-1, with D tentatively TRBD1 (5 bases). This CDR3 is built from 14 residues. CDR1 and CDR2 (germline): SGHRS, YFSETQ. V was pared by 4 bases and J by 0 bases, with 10 bases between. CDR3 in amino acids: CASSIGHMNTEAFF. The DNA for the CDR3 is TGCGCCAGCAGCATCGGACATATGAACACTGAAGCTTTCTTT.

The V and J genes are TRBV4-2 and TRBJ2-7, with D maybe TRBD2 (6 bases). CDR3 size: 16 residues. Germline V CDR1 and CDR2: LGHNA, YNFKEQ. V was cut by 3 bases and J by 2 bases, with 17 bases left in between. The CDR3 sequence: CASSQSLRGSAYEQYF. The CDR3 DNA reads TGTGCCAGCAGCCAGTCGCTTCGGGGGTCCGCCTACGAGCAGTACTTC.